Given below is one T cell receptor (beta chain) in context. The CDR3 has 14 amino acids. The V end was cut by 6 bases, the J end by 16 bases, with 22 bases between. CDR1 is MNHEY, CDR2 SVGAGI, per germline. This entry comes from a study of OX40 agonist ivuxolimab in advanced cancers. Repertoires were generated with immunoSEQ multiplex PCR, while TCRdb's copy carries only in-frame clones and drops some. Among 50,000 to 70,000 clones listed, around four fifths were seen once. This material consisted of CD4+ or CD8+ T cells sorted from blood, taken in a trial of the OX40 agonist ivuxolimab. This sequence joins TRBV6-5 and TRBJ1-6; tentative D call: TRBD1 (6 bases). The TCR originated in an adult with an advanced solid tumor such as melanoma, head and neck, liver or kidney cancer. The CDR3 reads CASRDDRTGGGLHF. For the CDR3, the DNA is TGTGCCAGCAGGGACGATCGAACCGGAGGGGGGCTCCACTTT.